These 30 T cell receptor beta chains came from one sample sequenced in a study of T cells after yellow fever vaccination. TCRdb reprocessed the 5' RACE reads with MiXCR, giving one entry per CDR3 protein. The sample lists a few hundred thousand distinct CDR3 sequences; approximately 16% were seen once. The sequencing here drew on PBMCs, taken 4 to 6 days after the first yellow fever vaccination. The receptors were sampled from a man aged 18 to 30 who received the YFV17D yellow fever vaccine.

In this sample, this clonotype turned up a few times. J is TRBJ1-1 and V is TRBV6-2 or TRBV6-3, with D unresolved. The germline V gene has CDR1 MNHEY and CDR2 SVGEGT. With 2 bases removed from V and 5 bases from J, the gap between germline ends came to 12 bases. The CDR3 is made up of 14 amino acids. This CDR3 reads CASSYKQPRTEAFF. The CDR3 DNA follows: TGTGCCAGCAGTTACAAACAGCCGAGGACTGAAGCTTTCTTT.

This clonotype was seen more than once but under ten times. This rearrangement joins TRBV7-9 to TRBJ1-4; D is uncertain. Germline V CDR1 and CDR2: SEHNR, FQNEAQ (reference sequence). This CDR3 contains 16 residues. V was clipped by 5 bases and J by 8 bases, with 21 bases between them. The CDR3 sequence is CASSDVVISATEKLFF. The CDR3 region has the DNA TGTGCCAGCAGCGACGTCGTAATTAGTGCGACGGAAAAACTGTTTTTT.

This clonotype was counted many times. The genes are TRBV12-3 or TRBV12-4 and TRBJ2-1; 10 nucleotides align to TRBD2. The ends lost 6 bases at V and 4 bases at J; junction bases unmatched: 3. CDR3 size: 14 residues. The CDR3 DNA reads as TGTGCCAGCAGACTAGCGGGGTTATACAATGAGCAGTTCTTC. This encodes CASRLAGLYNEQFF.

The chain links TRBV3-1 to TRBJ2-7, with TRBD1 identical over 10 bases. Germline-derived CDR1 and CDR2 are LGHDT and YNNKEL (reference sequence). V lost 0 bases to trimming and J lost 8 bases; unmatched junction nucleotides: 13. CDR3 length: 17 residues. The CDR3 DNA reads as TGTGCCAGCAGCCAAGAGGGGATCTGGACAGGGGGATACAAGCAGTACGTC. It yields the protein CASSQEGIWTGGYKQYV.

V and J are TRBV12-3 or TRBV12-4 and TRBJ2-2, with D uncertain. V gave up 7 bases and J gave up 5 bases, with 8 bases separating them. The CDR3 sequence is 12 residues long. This CDR3 reads CASTKGTGELFF. The CDR3 DNA sequence: TGTGCCAGCACCAAGGGTACCGGGGAGCTGTTTTTT.

Only a few counts were recorded for this clonotype. The J gene is TRBJ1-2, the V gene TRBV5-1, with a weak D call TRBD1 (5 bases). The V and J ends lost 0 bases and 4 bases respectively, with 16 bases between them. The CDR3 totals 16 residues. Germline V gene data show CDR1 as SGHRS and CDR2 as YFSETQ. The DNA of the CDR3 is TGCGCCAGCAGCTTGGGCCATCTGTGGGACCGCTATGGCTACACCTTC. This encodes CASSLGHLWDRYGYTF.

The V and J genes are TRBV7-9 and TRBJ1-1; possibly TRBD1 for D (5 bases). Per the germline V gene, CDR1 is SEHNR and CDR2 is FQNEAQ (reference sequence). Trimming pared 1 base from V and 5 bases from J, leaving 14 bases between. The CDR3 is 15 amino acids. The CDR3 DNA is TGTGCCAGCAGCTTAGGTCAGGGCGCGTCGACTGAAGCTTTCTTT. Translating gives CASSLGQGASTEAFF. The full variable domain, with the rest looked up from reference TRBV7-9 and TRBJ1-1, is DTGVSQNPRHKITKRGQNVTFRCDPISEHNRLYWYRQTLGQGPEFLTYFQNEAQLEKSRLLSDRFSAERPKGSFSTLEIQRTEQGDSAMYLCASSLGQGASTEAFFGQGTRLTVV.

This clonotype was detected a few times. This chain joins TRBV27 and TRBJ2-1; possible D gene TRBD1, 5 bases. Trimming cost V 4 bases and J 5 bases, with 21 bases left between them. Germline V gene lookup returns CDR1 MNHEY and CDR2 SMNVEV (reference sequence). The CDR3 has 17 amino acids. The CDR3 protein is CASSSRGVEGVNNEQFF. The CDR3 coding sequence is TGTGCCAGCAGTTCAAGAGGTGTGGAAGGGGTCAACAATGAGCAGTTCTTC.

In this sample, this clonotype turned up a few times. The CDR3 DNA is TGTGCCAGCAGCCAAACACGATCGACAGATACGCAGTATTTT. It specifies CASSQTRSTDTQYF. This sequence joins TRBV14 and TRBJ2-3; D not certain. The CDR3 consists of 14 residues. The germline V and J ends were trimmed by 2 bases and 3 bases, with 9 bases remaining between them. CDR1 SGHDN and CDR2 FVKESK come from the germline V gene.

This clonotype was counted between two and nine times. The gene calls are TRBV5-6 and TRBJ1-5; D gene unclear. V lost 5 bases and J 5 bases, leaving 17 bases between the germline ends. The CDR3 runs 15 residues. CDR1 and CDR2 (germline): SGHDT, YYEEEE. The CDR3 loop reads CASSDGGRLDQPQHF. CDR3 DNA sequence: TGTGCCAGCAGTGACGGCGGTAGGTTGGATCAGCCCCAGCATTTT.

This rearrangement joins TRBV20-1 to TRBJ2-7, with unresolved D. The germline V gene encodes CDR1 DFQATT and CDR2 SNEGSKA (reference sequence). V dropped 0 bases and J dropped 4 bases, with 7 bases sitting between them. The CDR3 loop spans 12 amino acids. DNA of the CDR3: TGCAGTGCTAGAGATTCTTGGTACGAGCAGTACTTC. Translated: CSARDSWYEQYF.

This clonotype has just a few counts. The rearrangement uses TRBV6-5 and TRBJ1-5; D not certain. Trimming cost V 2 bases and J 6 bases, with 8 bases left between them. The CDR3 contains 13 residues. Germline values: CDR1 MNHEY, CDR2 SVGAGI. CDR3 nucleotide sequence: TGTGCCAGCAGTTACAAGTTCCGTCAGCCCCAGCATTTT. Its protein product is CASSYKFRQPQHF.

The chain combines TRBV5-1 with TRBJ1-5; 7 bases fit TRBD1. The CDR3 loop spans 16 amino acids. Losses at the gene ends were 5 bases for V and 5 bases for J; bases not matched to a gene: 13. CDR1 is SGHRS and CDR2 is YFSETQ in the germline V gene. The CDR3 region has the DNA TGCGCCAGCAGTCTCGGCCCCGGGACAGTAGATCAGCCCCAGCATTTT. Protein sequence: CASSLGPGTVDQPQHF.

This clonotype came up a few times. J is TRBJ2-2 and V is TRBV7-2, with 8 positions matching TRBD1. J gave up 5 bases and V 5 bases, and 10 bases lay outside the gene matches. CDR3 length: 16 residues. CDR1 and CDR2 (germline): SGHTA, FQGNSA. CDR3 loop: CASSPSRTGLTGELFF. Here the CDR3 DNA reads TGTGCCAGCAGCCCCTCACGGACAGGGTTAACCGGGGAGCTGTTTTTT.

J is TRBJ1-4 and V is TRBV6-6; D is perhaps TRBD1 (5 bases). CDR3 length: 13 residues. Germline V gene data show CDR1 as MNHNY and CDR2 as SVGAGI (reference sequence). V was clipped by 6 bases and J by 3 bases, with 8 bases between them. Here the CDR3 DNA reads TGTGCCAGCAGCAGGGAGGCTAATGAAAAACTGTTTTTT. Encoded protein: CASSREANEKLFF.

V and J are TRBV11-2 and TRBJ2-7; 9 bases match TRBD1. This CDR3 comprises 14 residues. Germline trimming cut 3 bases from V and 7 bases from J; bases unmatched to any gene: 7. Per the germline V gene, CDR1 is SGHAT and CDR2 is FQNNGV. The CDR3 DNA sequence: TGTGCCAGCAGCTTGGGGACAGGGCGGCGGGAGCAGTACTTC. Translated, it gives CASSLGTGRREQYF.

The V and J genes are TRBV7-2 and TRBJ2-3; 8 bases are shared with TRBD2. Germline V gene lookup returns CDR1 SGHTA and CDR2 FQGNSA. V lost 1 base and J lost 6; bases outside the gene matches: 12. This CDR3 comprises 17 residues. The CDR3 is CASSLGYRAGAPDTQYF. The CDR3, as DNA: TGTGCCAGCAGCTTAGGGTACCGAGCGGGGGCCCCCGATACGCAGTATTTT.

The J gene is TRBJ2-7, the V gene TRBV18; D is perhaps TRBD1 (5 bases). Germline CDR1 and CDR2: KGHSH and LQKENI. This CDR3 spans 14 amino acids. Trimming removed 0 bases at V and 2 bases at J, with 8 bases between. The CDR3 loop reads CASSPPSGTYEQYF. For the CDR3, the DNA is TGTGCCAGCTCACCACCGTCAGGGACCTACGAGCAGTACTTC.

This clonotype was recorded a few times. The chain is built from TRBV20-1 and TRBJ2-1, with 10 bases matching TRBD2. CDR1 DFQATT and CDR2 SNEGSKA come from the germline V gene (reference sequence). The V and J ends lost 5 bases and 8 bases, in that order; junction bases with no gene match: 9. This CDR3 spans 14 amino acids. The DNA of the CDR3 is TGCAGTGCTCCCCTAGCGGGGGTATCCGATGAGCAGTTCTTC. This gives the protein CSAPLAGVSDEQFF.

This clonotype has a handful of counts. This chain connects TRBV11-2 to TRBJ2-3, with 10 nucleotides matching TRBD1. The V and J ends lost 7 bases and 3 bases, in that order; junction bases with no gene match: 16. Per the germline V gene, CDR1 is SGHAT and CDR2 is FQNNGV. This CDR3 spans 18 amino acids. In DNA, the CDR3 is TGTGCCAGCACTCGACCCCAAAGGGGACAGGGGCGTACAGATACGCAGTATTTT. It yields the protein CASTRPQRGQGRTDTQYF.

The rearrangement joins TRBV6-1 to TRBJ1-2; 8 positions match TRBD1. Germline V CDR1 and CDR2: MNHNS, SASEGT. The CDR3 runs to 18 residues. The V segment lost 7 bases and the J segment 0 bases; nucleotides outside the gene matches: 16. The CDR3 nucleotides are TGTGCCAGCAAAGGTCGCGGGAGACAGGGGCGGGCTAACTATGGCTACACCTTC. Protein sequence: CASKGRGRQGRANYGYTF.

CDR3 residues: CATSRPDLPQHF. CDR3 coding DNA: TGTGCCACCAGCAGACCTGACCTGCCCCAGCATTTT. J is TRBJ1-5 and V is TRBV15, with D unresolved. Trimming took 2 bases from V and 9 from J, leaving 8 bases between them. The CDR3 is 12 amino acids. Germline assignment: CDR1 LNHNV and CDR2 YYDKDF (reference sequence).

This clonotype has a handful of counts. The chain is built from TRBV27 and TRBJ1-5; no clear D gene. Trimming removed 8 bases from V and 2 bases from J, with 16 bases in between. CDR3 size: 15 residues. Germline CDR1 MNHEY, CDR2 SMNVEV (reference sequence). CDR3 DNA: TGTGCCAGCTCAGTGGGTGCTAGCGGCAATCAGCCCCAGCATTTT. The encoded protein is CASSVGASGNQPQHF.

The V call is TRBV5-1, the J call TRBJ2-7, with 11 bases lining up with TRBD2. The CDR3 runs to 17 residues. J lost 1 base, V lost 0 bases, and 6 bases had no gene match. Per germline, CDR1 SGHRS and CDR2 YFSETQ. DNA of the CDR3: TGCGCCAGCAGCTTGGAACCCGCTAGCGGGGGGTCCTACGAGCAGTACTTC. Its protein is CASSLEPASGGSYEQYF.

This sequence joins TRBV12-3 or TRBV12-4 and TRBJ1-2, with D uncertain. The CDR3 is 15 residues long. V lost 5 bases, J lost 7 bases, and 20 bases lay in between. The CDR3 DNA is TGTGCCAGCAGTAATCGTTCGGTGACGGATCCTGGCTACACCTTC. It is translated as CASSNRSVTDPGYTF.

This clonotype has a count of ten or more. V gene TRBV5-1 combines with J gene TRBJ1-1; D is undetermined. V was shortened by 7 bases and J by 0 bases, with 10 bases between the two germline ends. This CDR3 is built from 13 residues. Germline values: CDR1 SGHRS, CDR2 YFSETQ. CDR3 bases: TGCGCCAGCTCCGCTCAGGTGAACACTGAAGCTTTCTTT. Translation: CASSAQVNTEAFF.

The rearrangement links TRBV4-3 to TRBJ1-5; D call uncertain. Germline V gene lookup returns CDR1 LGHNA and CDR2 YSLEER. The CDR3 consists of 14 residues. V dropped 1 base and J dropped 5 bases, with 9 bases sitting between them. CDR3 sequence (DNA): TGCGCCAGCAGCCAAGGCCCCTTTGATCAGCCCCAGCATTTT. Protein: CASSQGPFDQPQHF.

This clonotype has only a few counts. The chain recombines TRBV7-8 with TRBJ2-4; D remains ambiguous. V lost 2 bases and J 2 bases, leaving 19 bases between the germline ends. Germline V gene data show CDR1 as SGHVS and CDR2 as FQNEAQ. CDR3 size: 18 residues. CDR3 DNA: TGTGCCAGCAGCTTAAGGTTTGCGCCGCTGATGTCCAAAAACATTCAGTACTTC. Its protein is CASSLRFAPLMSKNIQYF. Full variable domain (rest looked up from reference TRBV7-8 and TRBJ2-4): GAGVSQSPRYKVAKRGQDVALRCDPISGHVSLFWYQQALGQGPEFLTYFQNEAQLDKSGLPSDRFFAERPEGSVSTLKIQRTQQEDSAVYLCASSLRFAPLMSKNIQYFGAGTRLSVL.

This clonotype was detected only once. J is TRBJ2-5 and V is TRBV6-5; no definite D call. Germline CDR1 MNHEY, CDR2 SVGAGI. Trimming shortened V by 2 bases and J by 4 bases, and 8 bases separated the two germline ends. This CDR3 region has 13 residues. The CDR3 loop is CASSYVRRETQYF. The DNA for the CDR3 is TGTGCCAGCAGTTACGTTAGAAGAGAGACCCAGTACTTC.

This clonotype was counted between two and nine times. Compared with germline, one end of the junction differs, possibly owing to a read error. J is TRBJ2-1 and V is TRBV9, with 11 bases identical to TRBD1. The length of the CDR3 is 15 residues. Germline V gene lookup returns CDR1 SGDLS and CDR2 YYNGEE. The CDR3 DNA sequence: TGTGCCAGCAGCGGGATGGACAGGGGGCCCAATGACCAGTTCTTC. Amino acids: CASSGMDRGPNDQFF.